Listed below are T cell receptor beta chains from one sample, sequenced in a study of regulatory T cells in long-lasting Graves disease. In TCRdb, the multiplex PCR reads were re-called with MiXCR into one record per CDR3 protein. The data show 450,000 to 650,000 distinct CDR3 sequences, 15% to 20% seen once. These data are also associated with another study on T cells in Graves' hyperthyroidism and ophthalmopathy.

This material consisted of peripheral blood mononuclear cells (PBMCs), taken at new diagnosis, from a patient treated with antithyroid drugs. The receptors originated from a woman aged 35-65 years with Graves disease. Both conserved end residues are part of each CDR3. The D gene is left open where the match is weak. Clone size is given for some rows only: seen once, a few or many times, or a class if the clone is expanded.

j_gene: TRBJ1-1
abundance: -
d_gene: -
v_gene: TRBV20-1
CDR3aa: CSPTLRGAEAFF
CDR3nt: TGCAGCCCCACCTTGCGGGGGGCTGAAGCTTTCTTT

j_gene: TRBJ2-2
abundance: many
d_gene: TRBD1
v_gene: TRBV5-7
CDR3aa: CASRRKDRVNTGELFF
CDR3nt: TGTGCCAGCAGGAGAAAAGACAGGGTGAACACCGGGGAGCTGTTTTTT

j_gene: TRBJ1-1
abundance: many
d_gene: -
v_gene: TRBV3-1
CDR3aa: CASSQGAYTEAFF
CDR3nt: TGTGCCAGCAGCCAAGGTGCGTACACTGAAGCTTTCTTT

j_gene: TRBJ2-1
abundance: many
d_gene: TRBD2
v_gene: TRBV7-2
CDR3aa: CASRPPGLASYNEQFF
CDR3nt: TGTGCCAGCAGACCCCCGGGACTAGCCTCGTACAATGAGCAGTTCTTC

j_gene: TRBJ2-1
abundance: many
d_gene: TRBD2
v_gene: TRBV2
CDR3aa: CASKPLAGAYNEQFF
CDR3nt: TGTGCCAGCAAGCCCCTAGCGGGGGCCTACAATGAGCAGTTCTTC

j_gene: TRBJ1-2
abundance: -
d_gene: -
v_gene: TRBV10-2
CDR3aa: CASSDHYGYTF
CDR3nt: TGCGCCAGCAGTGACCACTATGGCTACACCTTC

j_gene: TRBJ1-3
abundance: -
d_gene: TRBD1
v_gene: TRBV5-1
CDR3aa: CASSFGQGASAGNTIYF
CDR3nt: TGCGCCAGCAGCTTCGGGCAGGGGGCGTCGGCTGGAAACACCATATATTTT

j_gene: TRBJ2-2
abundance: -
d_gene: TRBD2
v_gene: TRBV20-1
CDR3aa: CSAGGGTGELFF
CDR3nt: TGCAGTGCTGGGGGGGGGACCGGGGAGCTGTTTTTT

j_gene: TRBJ2-2
abundance: few
d_gene: TRBD2
v_gene: TRBV10-3
CDR3aa: CAIRGSAGARGNTGELFF
CDR3nt: TGTGCCATCAGAGGATCAGCGGGGGCCCGAGGGAACACCGGGGAGCTGTTTTTT

j_gene: TRBJ1-5
abundance: many
d_gene: -
v_gene: TRBV11-2
CDR3aa: CASSLPGQPQHF
CDR3nt: TGTGCCAGCAGTTTACCCGGGCAGCCCCAGCATTTT

j_gene: TRBJ2-7
abundance: many
d_gene: -
v_gene: TRBV2
CDR3aa: CASTAYEQYF
CDR3nt: TGTGCCAGCACCGCCTACGAGCAGTACTTC

j_gene: TRBJ2-4
abundance: -
d_gene: -
v_gene: TRBV19
CDR3aa: CASSSWTEEVKNIQYF
CDR3nt: TGTGCCAGTAGTTCCTGGACAGAAGAGGTCAAAAACATTCAGTACTTC

j_gene: TRBJ2-2
abundance: once
d_gene: -
v_gene: TRBV2
CDR3aa: CASSARGAGGNTGELFF
CDR3nt: TGTGCCAGCAGCGCTAGGGGGGCAGGGGGGAACACCGGGGAGCTGTTTTTT

j_gene: TRBJ1-3
abundance: few
d_gene: -
v_gene: TRBV5-1
CDR3aa: CASSSAGSSGNTIYF
CDR3nt: TGCGCCAGCAGCTCTGCTGGAAGCTCTGGAAACACCATATATTTT

j_gene: TRBJ2-5
abundance: -
d_gene: -
v_gene: TRBV9
CDR3aa: CASSVGDVRQETQYF
CDR3nt: TGTGCCAGCAGCGTAGGGGACGTAAGACAAGAGACCCAGTACTTC

j_gene: TRBJ1-1
abundance: -
d_gene: -
v_gene: TRBV11-2
CDR3aa: CASSETALQHTEAFF
CDR3nt: TGTGCCAGCAGTGAAACGGCACTCCAGCATACTGAAGCTTTCTTT

j_gene: TRBJ2-3
abundance: once
d_gene: TRBD2
v_gene: TRBV9
CDR3aa: CGSSARGDWVTDTQYF
CDR3nt: TGTGGCAGCAGCGCCCGGGGGGATTGGGTCACAGATACGCAGTATTTT

j_gene: TRBJ1-4
abundance: -
d_gene: TRBD1
v_gene: TRBV25-1
CDR3aa: CASRETGGSEKLFF
CDR3nt: TGTGCCAGCAGGGAGACAGGGGGAAGTGAAAAACTGTTTTTT

j_gene: TRBJ1-4
abundance: -
d_gene: TRBD1
v_gene: TRBV6-1
CDR3aa: CASSPTQGKNNEKLFF
CDR3nt: TGTGCCAGCAGTCCAACACAGGGGAAGAATAATGAAAAACTGTTTTTT

j_gene: TRBJ2-1
abundance: few
d_gene: TRBD2
v_gene: TRBV7-3
CDR3aa: CASSPRPSGGAHEQFF
CDR3nt: TGTGCCAGCAGCCCCCGTCCAAGCGGGGGGGCCCATGAGCAGTTCTTC

j_gene: TRBJ2-2
abundance: many
d_gene: TRBD1
v_gene: TRBV24-1
CDR3aa: CATSLQGAGELFF
CDR3nt: TGTGCCACCAGTCTCCAGGGGGCCGGGGAGCTGTTTTTT

j_gene: TRBJ2-4
abundance: -
d_gene: TRBD2
v_gene: TRBV20-1
CDR3aa: CSASVLAGGPSKNIQYF
CDR3nt: TGCAGTGCTAGCGTTTTGGCGGGGGGGCCTAGCAAAAACATTCAGTACTTC

j_gene: TRBJ2-7
abundance: few
d_gene: -
v_gene: TRBV12-5
CDR3aa: CASGLPEQYF
CDR3nt: TGTGCTAGTGGTTTGCCCGAGCAGTACTTC

j_gene: TRBJ2-3
abundance: few
d_gene: -
v_gene: TRBV6-1
CDR3aa: CASRNIGDTQYF
CDR3nt: TGTGCCAGCAGAAACATTGGGGATACGCAGTATTTT

j_gene: TRBJ2-3
abundance: few
d_gene: -
v_gene: TRBV20-1
CDR3aa: CSARSGPSTDTQYF
CDR3nt: TGCAGTGCTAGAAGCGGGCCTAGCACAGATACGCAGTATTTT

j_gene: TRBJ2-7
abundance: -
d_gene: -
v_gene: TRBV4-1
CDR3aa: CASSQDKGSYEQYF
CDR3nt: TGCGCCAGCAGCCAAGATAAGGGCTCCTACGAGCAGTACTTC

j_gene: TRBJ2-1
abundance: few
d_gene: -
v_gene: TRBV28
CDR3aa: CASRTRYNEQFF
CDR3nt: TGTGCCAGCAGGACGCGGTACAATGAGCAGTTCTTC

j_gene: TRBJ1-5
abundance: once
d_gene: -
v_gene: TRBV3-1
CDR3aa: CASSQEGFGQPQHF
CDR3nt: TGTGCCAGCAGCCAAGAGGGGTTTGGGCAGCCCCAGCATTTT

j_gene: TRBJ1-1
abundance: few
d_gene: -
v_gene: TRBV7-3
CDR3aa: CASSLLGKTEAFF
CDR3nt: TGTGCCAGCAGCTTACTGGGTAAAACTGAAGCTTTCTTT

j_gene: TRBJ2-7
abundance: -
d_gene: TRBD1
v_gene: TRBV29-1
CDR3aa: CSAQPGQGSPYERYF
CDR3nt: TGCAGCGCCCAACCGGGACAGGGGTCCCCCTACGAGCGGTACTTC

j_gene: TRBJ2-2
abundance: many
d_gene: TRBD1
v_gene: TRBV18
CDR3aa: CASSPLQGDTGELFF
CDR3nt: TGTGCCAGCTCACCATTGCAGGGGGACACCGGGGAGCTGTTTTTT

j_gene: TRBJ1-5
abundance: -
d_gene: -
v_gene: TRBV28
CDR3aa: CASRLGASPQHF
CDR3nt: TGTGCCAGCAGATTGGGTGCCTCCCCCCAGCATTTT

j_gene: TRBJ1-2
abundance: many
d_gene: TRBD1
v_gene: TRBV6-1
CDR3aa: CASSEILGGTGGYSGYTF
CDR3nt: TGTGCCAGCAGTGAAATCTTAGGAGGGACAGGGGGCTACAGTGGCTACACCTTC